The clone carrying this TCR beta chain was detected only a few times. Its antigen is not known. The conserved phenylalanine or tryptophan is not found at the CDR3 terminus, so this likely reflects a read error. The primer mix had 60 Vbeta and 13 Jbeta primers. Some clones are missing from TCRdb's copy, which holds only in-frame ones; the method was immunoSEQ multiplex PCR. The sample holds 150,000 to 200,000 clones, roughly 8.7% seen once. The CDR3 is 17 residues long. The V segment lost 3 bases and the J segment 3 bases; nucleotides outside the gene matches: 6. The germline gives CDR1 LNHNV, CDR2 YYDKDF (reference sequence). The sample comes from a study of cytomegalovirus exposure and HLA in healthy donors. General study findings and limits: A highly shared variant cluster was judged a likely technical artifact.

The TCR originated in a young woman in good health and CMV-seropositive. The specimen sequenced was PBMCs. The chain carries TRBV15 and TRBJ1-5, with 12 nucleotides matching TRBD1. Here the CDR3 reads CATSRGTGGFDNQPQHL. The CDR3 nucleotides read TGTGCCACCAGCAGGGGGACAGGGGGCTTTGACAATCAGCCCCAGCATCTT.